This T cell receptor (beta chain) was sequenced during a study of cytomegalovirus exposure and HLA in healthy donors. The study's findings and limits: That first-cohort TCR clusters tended to co-occur in the roughly 130 validation repertoires was found in a later analysis.

With 5 bases clipped from V and 0 bases from J, the junction kept 8 bases outside the gene matches. CDR1 and CDR2 (germline): MDHEN, SYDVKM. The CDR3 runs to 18 residues. Details on this clone: Its antigen is unidentified.

The repertoire was sequenced with immunoSEQ multiplex PCR; TCRdb's copy has only in-frame clones and lacks some. The repertoire consists of some 350,000 clones, with about nine tenths occurring once and the leading ten covering roughly 1.2%. The rearrangement joins TRBV28 to TRBJ2-6, with TRBD1 matching 9 bases. This TCR was sampled from a woman aged 25 to 45 in good health and CMV-seropositive. What was sequenced was PBMCs. The CDR3 bases are TGTGCCAGCAGTCATCCCGGGACAGGGTACTCTGGGGCCAACGTCCTGACTTTC. It is translated as CASSHPGTGYSGANVLTF.